The 21 T cell receptor beta chains presented below share a single source sample, sequenced in a study of T cell clonality in common variable immunodeficiency. Only in-frame clones appear in the TCRdb table, and some are missing; sequencing was by immunoSEQ multiplex PCR. The sample includes some 60,000 clones, none of them occurring once. The sequencing sample was made of peripheral blood mononuclear cells. The receptors originated from a person aged 18-70 years in good health.

This clone was observed many times. The read is 3 residues too short to cover the CDR3 end, so that end is filled in from the germline J gene. This chain joins TRBV6-1 and TRBJ2-1, with a weak D call TRBD1 (6 bases). V dropped 4 bases and J dropped 5 bases, with 18 bases sitting between them. Germline values: CDR1 MNHNS, CDR2 SASEGT. This CDR3 is 16 amino acids long. The sequenced CDR3 bases are TGTGCCAGCAGTGTACTAACAGGGCAGGGGAACAATGAG. This codes for CASSVLTGQGNNE. The complete CDR3 protein is CASSVLTGQGNNEQFF.

This clone was detected many times. Read data end 3 residues before the CDR3 end; the end is taken from the germline J gene. The chain is built from TRBV28 and TRBJ2-4; D call uncertain. The CDR3 is 13 residues long. Germline values: CDR1 MDHEN, CDR2 SYDVKM. The V gene lost 4 bases and the J gene lost 3 bases, with 7 bases spanning the gap. CDR3 DNA, as far as it was read: TGTGCCAGCAGTTCCTATGACAAAAACATT. It is translated as CASSSYDKNI. The full CDR3 sequence reads CASSSYDKNIQYF.

This clone was counted many times. The read ends 3 residues shy of where the CDR3 ends; the end is completed using the germline J gene. The chain has TRBV29-1 and TRBJ2-7; 9 bases are a match to TRBD1. Germline values: CDR1 SQVTM, CDR2 ANQGSEA. V lost 6 bases and J lost 4; bases outside the gene matches: 7. The CDR3 runs to 13 residues. This CDR3 is CSVYDRGEYEQYF. The part of the CDR3 DNA that was read is TGCAGCGTCTACGACAGGGGGGAGTACGAG.

This clone was found many times. The CDR3 goes on 3 residues after the read ends, and that part is filled in from the germline J gene. The chain is built from TRBV20-1 and TRBJ2-3; TRBD2 matches 10 bases. CDR1 is DFQATT, CDR2 SNEGSKA, per germline (reference sequence). This CDR3 is 15 amino acids long. V was clipped by 4 bases and J by 1 base; unmatched bases: 5. The sequenced CDR3 bases are TGCAGTGCTACGCCCGGGACTAGCGGCACAGATACG. It yields the protein CSATPGTSGTDT. The complete CDR3 sequence is CSATPGTSGTDTQYF.

This clone has a count of ten or more. The read ends 3 residues shy of where the CDR3 ends; the end is completed using the germline J gene. The V and J genes are TRBV18 and TRBJ1-1, with D perhaps TRBD1 (5 bases). This CDR3 has 16 amino acids. V lost 0 bases, J lost 0 bases, and 11 bases lay in between. Germline-derived CDR1 and CDR2 are KGHSH and LQKENI. CDR3 bases read: TGTGCCAGCTCACCACCGGGCCAGGGAATGAACACTGAA. It is translated as CASSPPGQGMNTE. The complete CDR3 reads CASSPPGQGMNTEAFF.

This clone was observed at least ten times. The CDR3 end is not reached by the read, which stops 3 residues before it; the germline J gene fills it in. This rearrangement joins TRBV19 to TRBJ2-6; a possible D gene is TRBD1 (7 bases). Germline V CDR1 and CDR2: LNHDA, SQIVND (reference sequence). Trimming pared 7 bases from V and 0 bases from J, leaving 16 bases between. The CDR3 covers 17 residues. The CDR3 DNA, read in part, is TGTGCCAGTATGTGGAGGGGGCACGCCTCTGGGGCCAACGTC. It is translated as CASMWRGHASGANV. The full CDR3 sequence reads CASMWRGHASGANVLTF.

This clone was detected many times. CDR3 sequence: CASSLGANSAEQYF. CDR3 bases read: TGTGCCAGCAGCTTGGGGGCCAATTCAGCCGAG. This rearrangement joins TRBV5-6 to TRBJ2-7; D call uncertain. The sequence runs out 3 residues before the end of the CDR3; the remainder is reconstructed from the germline J gene. Germline loops: CDR1 SGHDT, CDR2 YYEEEE. The CDR3 spans 14 residues. The V end lost 0 bases, the J end lost 6 bases, and 13 bases lay between the germline ends.

This clone was seen repeatedly, ten times or more. Read coverage stops 3 residues before the CDR3 terminus; the germline J gene supplies the remainder. V is TRBV5-6 and J is TRBJ1-2, with TRBD1 matching 10 bases. CDR1 and CDR2 (germline): SGHDT, YYEEEE. The CDR3 has 14 amino acids. CDR3 sequence reads: CASSRTGGAGGYTF. The sequenced CDR3 bases are TGTGCCAGCAGCCGGACAGGGGGGGCAGGAGGC.

Many counts were recorded for this clone. The read halts 3 residues ahead of the CDR3 end, with the missing end drawn from the germline J gene. J is TRBJ2-7 and V is TRBV20-1, with 11 positions matching TRBD2. This CDR3 has 15 amino acids. The V and J ends lost 1 base and 5 bases, in that order; junction bases with no gene match: 7. Germline V gene data show CDR1 as DFQATT and CDR2 as SNEGSKA (reference sequence). Partial CDR3 DNA: TGCAGTGCTAGAGTCCCGACTAGCGGGATCCACGAG. Translating gives CSARVPTSGIHE. Given in full, the CDR3 is CSARVPTSGIHEQYF.

This clone was seen repeatedly, ten times or more. The CDR3 extends 3 residues past the end of the read, so its final part is completed from the germline J gene. The chain recombines TRBV7-2 with TRBJ1-6; 8 nucleotides line up with TRBD1. Looked up from germline, CDR1 is SGHTA and CDR2 is FQGNSA. V lost 1 base to trimming and J lost 12 bases; unmatched junction nucleotides: 5. CDR3 size: 14 residues. The CDR3 bases that were read are TGTGCCAGCAGCTTAGGGGACAGGTTGAGACCC. Amino acid sequence: CASSLGDRLRP. The entire CDR3 protein reads CASSLGDRLRPLHF.

Many counts were recorded for this clone. The CDR3 end falls 3 residues outside the read, so it is completed with the germline J gene. The genes are TRBV15 and TRBJ2-3; TRBD2 matches at 11 bases. The CDR3 covers 16 residues. The germline V gene has CDR1 LNHNV and CDR2 YYDKDF (reference sequence). Unmatched junction bases numbered 9, after V lost 4 bases and J lost 6 bases. The chain's CDR3 is CATSTLAGGPVDTQYF. The CDR3 DNA, read in part, is TGTGCCACCAGCACGTTAGCGGGAGGGCCCGTGGATACG.

This clone was seen many times. The read halts 3 residues ahead of the CDR3 end, with the missing end drawn from the germline J gene. The chain recombines TRBV5-5 with TRBJ1-1, with TRBD1 matching 7 bases. In germline, CDR1 is SGHKS, CDR2 YYEKEE (reference sequence). V gave up 5 bases and J gave up 1 base; unmatched junction bases: 5. The length of the CDR3 is 14 residues. CDR3 sequence: CASRLGQANTEAFF. The part of the CDR3 DNA that was read is TGTGCCAGCAGGTTAGGACAGGCGAACACTGAA.

This clone was seen many times. CDR3: CASSSGQRNEKLFF. Incomplete CDR3 DNA: TGTGCCAGCAGCTCGGGACAGAGGAATGAAAAA. The chain couples TRBV7-2 to TRBJ1-4; 7 bases agree with TRBD1. The DNA ends 3 residues before the CDR3 does, and the rest of the CDR3 is filled in from the germline J gene. This CDR3 contains 14 residues. V lost 4 bases to trimming and J lost 5 bases; unmatched junction nucleotides: 4. The germline CDR1 and CDR2 sequences are SGHTA and FQGNSA. Using reference TRBV7-2 and TRBJ1-4 for the parts outside the CDR3, the full variable domain is GAGVSQSPSNKVTEKGKDVELRCDPISGHTALYWYRQSLGQGLEFLIYFQGNSAPDKSGLPSDRFSAERTGGSVSTLTIQRTQQEDSAVYLCASSSGQRNEKLFFGSGTQLSVL.

In this sample, this clone turned up many times. The CDR3 end is not reached by the read, which stops 3 residues before it; the germline J gene fills it in. This chain joins TRBV30 and TRBJ1-3; D is uncertain. Germline CDR1 reads GTSNPN; CDR2 reads SVGIG (reference sequence). Trimming pared 0 bases from V and 2 bases from J, leaving 23 bases between. This CDR3 contains 19 residues. The sequenced part of the CDR3 DNA is TGTGCCTGGAGTGTACAGAGGAGCCTTACCCCCTGGGCTGGAAACACC. Its translation is CAWSVQRSLTPWAGNT. The CDR3 as a whole reads CAWSVQRSLTPWAGNTIYF.

At least ten counts were recorded for this clone. The read ends 3 residues before the CDR3 terminus; that terminus is restored from the germline J gene. The V and J genes are TRBV10-3 and TRBJ2-5, with TRBD1 identical over 7 bases. The V gene's germline CDR1 is ENHRY and CDR2 SYGVKD. The CDR3 has 14 amino acids. V lost 0 bases to trimming and J lost 5 bases; unmatched junction nucleotides: 3. The part of the CDR3 DNA that was read is TGTGCCATCAGTGAGTCCCCGGACAGGGAGACC. Amino acids: CAISESPDRET. The whole CDR3 sequence reads CAISESPDRETQYF.

This clone occurred many times. The read stops 3 residues short of the end of the CDR3; the missing end is completed from the germline J gene. This chain uses TRBV7-3 with TRBJ2-3, with TRBD2 identical over 11 bases. In germline, CDR1 is SGHTA, CDR2 FQGTGA. This CDR3 contains 16 residues. The ends lost 3 bases at V and 7 bases at J; junction bases unmatched: 9. The DNA read from the CDR3 is TGTGCCAGCAGCTTGGGGACTAGCGGAGCCACGAATACG. It encodes CASSLGTSGATNT. The complete CDR3 sequence is CASSLGTSGATNTQYF.

There are many counts of this clone. The read halts 3 residues ahead of the CDR3 end, with the missing end drawn from the germline J gene. J is TRBJ2-1 and V is TRBV20-1; D perhaps matches TRBD2 (6 bases). The germline V and J ends were trimmed by 0 bases and 3 bases, with 12 bases remaining between them. CDR3 length: 15 amino acids. Germline CDR1 and CDR2: DFQATT and SNEGSKA (reference sequence). The CDR3 here is CSARDSLAYYNEQFF. The CDR3 DNA, read in part, is TGCAGTGCTAGAGATAGCCTAGCGTACTACAATGAG.

This clone was found a few times. The CDR3 is cut off 3 residues early in the read; its end comes from the germline J gene. The chain couples TRBV6-1 to TRBJ1-5; D is undetermined. The CDR3 sequence is 14 residues long. Trimming removed 4 bases from V and 5 bases from J, with 12 bases in between. CDR1 is MNHNS, CDR2 SASEGT, per germline. The part of the CDR3 DNA that was read is TGTGCCAGCAGTGTCACCGGGGTCGATCAGCCC. Protein: CASSVTGVDQP. The entire CDR3 protein reads CASSVTGVDQPQHF.

This clone was recorded at least ten times. Read sequence stops 3 residues before the CDR3 end, and the germline J gene provides the missing end. The J gene is TRBJ2-3, the V gene TRBV6-2 or TRBV6-3; 10 bases fit TRBD2. The CDR3 loop spans 13 amino acids. The germline V gene encodes CDR1 MNHEY and CDR2 SVGEGT. Germline trimming cut 10 bases from V and 1 base from J; bases unmatched to any gene: 2. CDR3 DNA (partial): TGTGCCACTGGACTAGCGGGCACAGATACG. This gives the protein CATGLAGTDT. The full CDR3 is CATGLAGTDTQYF.

This clone has a count of ten or more. The DNA read from the CDR3 is TGTGCCAGCAGCCAAGAGGGGACAGGGAGTAATTCACCC. Translated, it gives CASSQEGTGSNSP. The whole CDR3 sequence reads CASSQEGTGSNSPLHF. The rearrangement links TRBV4-2 to TRBJ1-6; 9 bases agree with TRBD1. The read is 3 residues too short to cover the CDR3 end, so that end is filled in from the germline J gene. Trimming took 0 bases from V and 6 from J; bases not matched to a gene: 3. CDR1 and CDR2 from the germline V gene are LGHNA and YNFKEQ. This CDR3 is 16 amino acids long.

The sample holds many counts of this clone. The CDR3 goes on 3 residues after the read ends, and that part is filled in from the germline J gene. V usage is TRBV19 and J usage is TRBJ2-3; TRBD1 matches 9 bases. This CDR3 region has 15 residues. Germline CDR1 is LNHDA and CDR2 is SQIVND (reference sequence). The trim removed 7 bases at V and 1 base at J, leaving 6 bases unmatched. The CDR3 reads CASNRRTGGTDTQYF. The CDR3 bases that were read are TGTGCCAGTAACAGACGGACAGGGGGCACAGATACG.